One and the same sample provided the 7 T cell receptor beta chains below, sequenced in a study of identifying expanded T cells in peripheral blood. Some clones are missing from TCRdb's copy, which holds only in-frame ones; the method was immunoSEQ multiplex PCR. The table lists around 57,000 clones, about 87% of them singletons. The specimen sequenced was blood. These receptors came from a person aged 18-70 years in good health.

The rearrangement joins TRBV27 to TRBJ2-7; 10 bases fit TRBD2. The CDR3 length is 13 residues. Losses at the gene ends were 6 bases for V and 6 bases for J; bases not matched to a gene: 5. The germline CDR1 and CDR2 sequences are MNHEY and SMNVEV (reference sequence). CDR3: CASRLAGNREQYF. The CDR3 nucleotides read TGTGCCAGCAGACTAGCGGGAAATCGCGAGCAGTACTTC.

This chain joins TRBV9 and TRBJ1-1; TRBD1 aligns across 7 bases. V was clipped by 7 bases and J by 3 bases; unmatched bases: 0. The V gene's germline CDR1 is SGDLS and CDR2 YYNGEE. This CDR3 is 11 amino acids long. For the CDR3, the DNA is TGTGCCAGCGGACAGGACACTGAAGCTTTCTTT. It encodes CASGQDTEAFF.

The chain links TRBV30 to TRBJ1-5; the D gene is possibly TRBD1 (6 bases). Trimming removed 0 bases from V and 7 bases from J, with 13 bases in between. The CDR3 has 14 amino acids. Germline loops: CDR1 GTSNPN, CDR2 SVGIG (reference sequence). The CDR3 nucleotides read TGTGCCTGGAGTGTACAGGCCAGGGGCCAGCCCCAGCATTTT. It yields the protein CAWSVQARGQPQHF.

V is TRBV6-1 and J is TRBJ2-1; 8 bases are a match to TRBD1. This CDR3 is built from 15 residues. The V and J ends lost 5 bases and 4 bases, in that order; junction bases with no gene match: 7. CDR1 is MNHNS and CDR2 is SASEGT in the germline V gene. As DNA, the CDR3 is TGTGCCAGCAGTCCGACAGGGGTGTTGTACAATGAGCAGTTCTTC. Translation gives CASSPTGVLYNEQFF.

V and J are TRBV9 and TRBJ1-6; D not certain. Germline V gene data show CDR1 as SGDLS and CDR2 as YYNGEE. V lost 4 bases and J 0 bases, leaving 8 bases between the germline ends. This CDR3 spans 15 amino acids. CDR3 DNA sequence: TGTGCCAGCAGCCCCCACATCTCCTATAATTCACCCCTCCACTTT. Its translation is CASSPHISYNSPLHF.

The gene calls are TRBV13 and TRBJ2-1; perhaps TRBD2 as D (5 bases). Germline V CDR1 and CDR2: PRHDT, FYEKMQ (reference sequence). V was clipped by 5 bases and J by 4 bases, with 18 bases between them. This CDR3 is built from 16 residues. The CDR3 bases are TGTGCCAGCAGCCCCCAAGGGCGGGCACAGTACAATGAGCAGTTCTTC. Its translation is CASSPQGRAQYNEQFF.

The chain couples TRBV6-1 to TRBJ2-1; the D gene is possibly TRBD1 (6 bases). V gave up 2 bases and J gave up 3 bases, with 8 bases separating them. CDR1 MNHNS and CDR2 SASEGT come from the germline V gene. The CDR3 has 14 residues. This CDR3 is CASSEKGDYNEQFF. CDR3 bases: TGTGCCAGCAGTGAAAAGGGGGACTACAATGAGCAGTTCTTC.